This passage covers 24 T cell receptor beta chains from one sample sequenced in a study of cytomegalovirus exposure and HLA in healthy donors. Primers: 60 Vbeta forward and 13 Jbeta reverse. Method: immunoSEQ multiplex PCR; TCRdb's copy keeps in-frame clones and lacks some. The sample includes approximately 110,000 clones, about 81% of them seen just once. Source material: PBMCs. The receptors come from a woman aged 25 to 45 in good health and CMV-seronegative.

The chain carries TRBV7-2 and TRBJ2-1; D may be TRBD2 (6 bases). V lost 1 base and J lost 7, with 17 bases in between. This CDR3 is built from 16 residues. In germline, CDR1 is SGHTA, CDR2 FQGNSA. CDR3 in DNA: TGTGCCAGCAGCTTAGAACTAGCCCACCGGGGGAATGAGCAGTTCTTC. It yields the protein CASSLELAHRGNEQFF. Full variable domain (missing parts from reference TRBV7-2 and TRBJ2-1): GAGVSQSPSNKVTEKGKDVELRCDPISGHTALYWYRQSLGQGLEFLIYFQGNSAPDKSGLPSDRFSAERTGGSVSTLTIQRTQQEDSAVYLCASSLELAHRGNEQFFGPGTRLTVL.

The CDR3 nucleotides are TGCAGCGTTGACCATACCCCGGGGGGCTACACCTTC. Amino acid sequence: CSVDHTPGGYTF. The chain has TRBV29-1 and TRBJ1-2; D ambiguous. Deletions cut 3 bases from V and 8 bases from J, with 13 bases between. Looked up from germline, CDR1 is SQVTM and CDR2 is ANQGSEA. The CDR3 spans 12 residues.

This clone appeared a single time. This sequence joins TRBV30 and TRBJ2-5; 8 bases map to TRBD1. V lost 3 bases and J lost 5; bases outside the gene matches: 8. The germline V gene encodes CDR1 GTSNPN and CDR2 SVGIG (reference sequence). The CDR3 covers 14 residues. The CDR3 here is CAWRSRGRGETQYF. The CDR3 DNA reads as TGTGCCTGGAGGTCCAGGGGGCGTGGGGAGACCCAGTACTTC.

The chain couples TRBV11-2 to TRBJ1-1; maybe TRBD1 (6 bases). V was trimmed by 1 base and J by 2 bases, leaving 11 bases between them. This CDR3 spans 15 amino acids. Per germline, CDR1 SGHAT and CDR2 FQNNGV. The CDR3 is CASSLVQGLNTEAFF. CDR3 bases: TGTGCCAGCAGCTTAGTGCAGGGGCTAAACACTGAAGCTTTCTTT.

J is TRBJ1-1 and V is TRBV30, with D perhaps TRBD1 (6 bases). The V end lost 5 bases, the J end lost 5 bases, and 15 bases lay between the germline ends. CDR1 and CDR2 from the germline V gene are GTSNPN and SVGIG (reference sequence). The CDR3 totals 13 residues. Here the CDR3 reads CAWGLGQLTEAFF. For the CDR3, the DNA is TGTGCCTGGGGCCTTGGACAGCTTACTGAAGCTTTCTTT.

The chain is built from TRBV7-2 and TRBJ2-2, with a weak D call TRBD1 (6 bases). Per the germline V gene, CDR1 is SGHTA and CDR2 is FQGNSA. Trimming pared 2 bases from V and 7 bases from J, leaving 14 bases between. This CDR3 contains 15 residues. CDR3 bases: TGTGCCAGCAGCTTATATCAGGGGTGGATCGGGGAGCTGTTTTTT. It yields the protein CASSLYQGWIGELFF.

This sequence joins TRBV6-1 and TRBJ2-3; 9 bases fit TRBD2. Germline lookup yields CDR1 MNHNS and CDR2 SASEGT. The CDR3 totals 15 residues. V was pared by 5 bases and J by 3 bases, with 6 bases of the junction left unmatched. CDR3 sequence: CASSTRLAATDTQYF. The CDR3 DNA is TGTGCCAGCAGTACCCGACTAGCGGCGACAGATACGCAGTATTTT.

This chain uses TRBV18 with TRBJ1-2, with D unclear. The CDR3 is 17 residues long. The V end lost 2 bases, the J end lost 7 bases, and 23 bases lay between the germline ends. Germline values: CDR1 KGHSH, CDR2 LQKENI. The CDR3 DNA follows: TGTGCCAGCTCACCATCGGAGGGTTTAACTGGAAAGGGTGGCTACACCTTC. Encoded protein: CASSPSEGLTGKGGYTF.

The chain links TRBV7-9 to TRBJ1-2, with D possibly matching TRBD1 (6 bases). Between the trimmed V and J ends, which lost 0 bases and 4 bases, there was a span of 12 bases. This CDR3 has 15 amino acids. CDR1 is SEHNR, CDR2 FQNEAQ, per germline (reference sequence). The CDR3 is CASSLAYRVGYGYTF. CDR3 DNA sequence: TGTGCCAGCAGCTTAGCATACAGGGTGGGCTATGGCTACACCTTC.

This chain connects TRBV7-9 to TRBJ1-2; TRBD1 aligns across 9 bases. CDR3 length: 15 amino acids. V lost 4 bases to trimming and J lost 3 bases; unmatched junction nucleotides: 6. Germline V gene data show CDR1 as SEHNR and CDR2 as FQNEAQ (reference sequence). The DNA of the CDR3 is TGTGCCAGCAGCTCAACCACAGGGGGCTACTATGGCTACACCTTC. Its translation is CASSSTTGGYYGYTF. The full variable domain, its missing parts supplied by reference TRBV7-9 and TRBJ1-2, is DTGVSQNPRHKITKRGQNVTFRCDPISEHNRLYWYRQTLGQGPEFLTYFQNEAQLEKSRLLSDRFSAERPKGSFSTLEIQRTEQGDSAMYLCASSSTTGGYYGYTFGSGTRLTVV.

The chain joins TRBV27 to TRBJ2-3; unclear D gene. Trimming removed 4 bases from V and 0 bases from J, with 17 bases in between. The CDR3 length is 17 residues. Germline V gene data show CDR1 as MNHEY and CDR2 as SMNVEV (reference sequence). CDR3 loop: CASSYFLGGPSTDTQYF. In nucleotides, the CDR3 is TGTGCCAGCAGTTATTTTCTTGGTGGGCCAAGCACAGATACGCAGTATTTT.

This sequence joins TRBV7-2 and TRBJ1-2, with D uncertain. CDR3 length equals 15 residues. Trimming took off 1 base at V and 4 bases at J, with 13 bases between the two ends. Germline CDR1 SGHTA, CDR2 FQGNSA. This chain's CDR3 is CASSLGHRTAYGYTF. The DNA of the CDR3 is TGTGCCAGCAGCTTAGGGCACAGAACCGCCTATGGCTACACCTTC.

The table lists this clone with a few counts. CDR3 amino acids: CASSSGGTGVVYEQYF. CDR3 nucleotides: TGTGCCAGCAGCTCAGGGGGGACAGGGGTGGTCTACGAGCAGTACTTC. The rearrangement uses TRBV5-4 and TRBJ2-7, with 10 positions matching TRBD1. This CDR3 spans 16 amino acids. V lost 3 bases and J lost 3; bases outside the gene matches: 9. CDR1 and CDR2 (germline): SGHNT, YYREEE (reference sequence).

This clone occurred once. This sequence joins TRBV30 and TRBJ1-5; no reliable D call. Germline CDR1 reads GTSNPN; CDR2 reads SVGIG (reference sequence). The V gene lost 4 bases and the J gene lost 4 bases, with 14 bases spanning the gap. The length of the CDR3 is 14 residues. The CDR3 reads CAWNHGYSNQPQHF. CDR3 DNA: TGTGCCTGGAACCATGGGTACAGTAATCAGCCCCAGCATTTT.

As to this clone: The junction differs from germline at one of its ends, possibly a read error. V and J are TRBV7-8 and TRBJ1-4, with D unclear. CDR1 SGHVS and CDR2 FQNEAQ come from the germline V gene. The CDR3 covers 16 residues. This CDR3 is CASSLGGIATNEKLFF. CDR3 DNA: TGTGCCAGCAGTTTAGGAGGGATAGCAACTAATGAAAAACTGTTTTTT.

The chain carries TRBV15 and TRBJ2-7; D may be TRBD2 (5 bases). The V gene's germline CDR1 is LNHNV and CDR2 YYDKDF (reference sequence). The V gene lost 5 bases and the J gene lost 2 bases, with 16 bases spanning the gap. The CDR3 spans 15 residues. The CDR3 DNA reads as TGTGCCACCAGCGACCCCTCCGGGATTCCCTACGAGCAGTACTTC. Its translation is CATSDPSGIPYEQYF.

This chain links TRBV20-1 with TRBJ1-1, with D hard to call. V lost 8 bases and J 0 bases, leaving 7 bases between the germline ends. Per germline, CDR1 DFQATT and CDR2 SNEGSKA (reference sequence). The CDR3 is 11 amino acids. This CDR3 reads CSSTLNTEAFF. In DNA, the CDR3 is TGCAGTTCAACATTGAACACTGAAGCTTTCTTT.

The CDR3: CASSTRLNRDSTEAFF. The CDR3 DNA reads as TGCGCCAGCAGCACCCGACTGAACAGGGATAGCACTGAAGCTTTCTTT. The rearrangement uses TRBV5-1 and TRBJ1-1; D possibly corresponds to TRBD1 (6 bases). Per the germline V gene, CDR1 is SGHRS and CDR2 is YFSETQ. The CDR3 loop spans 16 amino acids. Trimming pared 4 bases from V and 4 bases from J, leaving 20 bases between.

This chain connects TRBV13 to TRBJ1-2; tentatively, D is TRBD1 (6 bases). CDR3 length: 14 residues. V shed 0 bases and J shed 3 bases, with 8 bases lying between them. Germline V gives CDR1 PRHDT, CDR2 FYEKMQ (reference sequence). The chain's CDR3 is CASSLGRGDYGYTF. DNA of the CDR3: TGTGCCAGCAGCTTAGGCAGGGGAGACTATGGCTACACCTTC.

This clone came up once. This chain joins TRBV7-9 and TRBJ2-1, with TRBD2 matching over 11 bases. V was pared by 5 bases and J by 7 bases, with 10 bases of the junction left unmatched. Looked up from germline, CDR1 is SEHNR and CDR2 is FQNEAQ (reference sequence). This CDR3 is 16 amino acids long. The CDR3 DNA follows: TGTGCCAGCAGCCTACTCACCGGGACTAGCGGAAATGAGCAGTTCTTC. Translation: CASSLLTGTSGNEQFF.

The genes are TRBV5-1 and TRBJ2-2; 14 nucleotides line up with TRBD2. The V gene's germline CDR1 is SGHRS and CDR2 YFSETQ. Losses at the gene ends were 0 bases for V and 6 bases for J; bases not matched to a gene: 1. This CDR3 is built from 16 residues. The CDR3 region has the DNA TGCGCCAGCAGCTTGGGGGGACTAGCGGGAGCCGGGGAGCTGTTTTTT. Translated: CASSLGGLAGAGELFF.

V is TRBV7-8 and J is TRBJ2-1; unclear D gene. Germline V lookup: CDR1 SGHVS, CDR2 FQNEAQ. This CDR3 has 16 residues. Trimming removed 2 bases from V and 0 bases from J, with 11 bases in between. Written as DNA, the CDR3 is TGTGCCAGCAGCTTATATGAACAGAGCTCCTACAATGAGCAGTTCTTC. Protein sequence: CASSLYEQSSYNEQFF.

This clone was recorded a few times. The DNA for the CDR3 is TGCGCCAGCAGCTTGCCCGACAGGGCGGGGTACGAGCAGTACTTC. The encoded protein is CASSLPDRAGYEQYF. The J gene is TRBJ2-7, the V gene TRBV5-1, with D possibly being TRBD1 (7 bases). The CDR3 extends over 15 amino acids. The germline V and J ends were trimmed by 1 base and 4 bases, with 15 bases remaining between them. CDR1 and CDR2 from the germline V gene are SGHRS and YFSETQ.

The chain recombines TRBV28 with TRBJ1-5; TRBD1 aligns across 7 bases. From germline, CDR1 is MDHEN and CDR2 SYDVKM. CDR3 length: 13 residues. J was trimmed by 6 bases and V by 7 bases; bases with no gene match: 6. CDR3 bases: TGTGCCAGCACTCCAGGGGGACGTCAGCCCCAGCATTTT. Its protein product is CASTPGGRQPQHF.